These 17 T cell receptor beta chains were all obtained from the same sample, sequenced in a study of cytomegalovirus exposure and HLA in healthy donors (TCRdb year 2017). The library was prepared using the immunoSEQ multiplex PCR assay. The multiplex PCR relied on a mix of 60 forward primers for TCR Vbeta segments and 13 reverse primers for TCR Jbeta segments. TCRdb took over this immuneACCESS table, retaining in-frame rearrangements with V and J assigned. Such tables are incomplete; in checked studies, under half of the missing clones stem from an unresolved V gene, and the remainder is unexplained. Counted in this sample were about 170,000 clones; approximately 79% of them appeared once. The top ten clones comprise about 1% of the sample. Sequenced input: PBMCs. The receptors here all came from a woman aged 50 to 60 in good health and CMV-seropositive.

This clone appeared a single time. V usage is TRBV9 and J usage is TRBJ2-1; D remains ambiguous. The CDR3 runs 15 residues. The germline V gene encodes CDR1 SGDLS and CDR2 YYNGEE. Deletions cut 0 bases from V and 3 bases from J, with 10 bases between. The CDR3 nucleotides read TGTGCCAGCAGCGTAGGTGGGCAGCTCTACAATGAGCAGTTCTTC. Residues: CASSVGGQLYNEQFF.

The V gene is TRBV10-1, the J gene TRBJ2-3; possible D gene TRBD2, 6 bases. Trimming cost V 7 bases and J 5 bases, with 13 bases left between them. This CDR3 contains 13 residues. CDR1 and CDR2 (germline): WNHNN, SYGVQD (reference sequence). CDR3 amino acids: CASKEGPGDTQYF. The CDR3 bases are TGCGCCAGCAAGGAGGGTCCCGGAGATACGCAGTATTTT.

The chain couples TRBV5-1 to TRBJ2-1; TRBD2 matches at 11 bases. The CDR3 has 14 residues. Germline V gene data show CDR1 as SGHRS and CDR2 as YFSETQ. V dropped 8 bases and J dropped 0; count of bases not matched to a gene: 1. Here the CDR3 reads CASGLAGSYNEQFF. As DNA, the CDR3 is TGCGCCAGTGGACTAGCGGGCTCCTACAATGAGCAGTTCTTC.

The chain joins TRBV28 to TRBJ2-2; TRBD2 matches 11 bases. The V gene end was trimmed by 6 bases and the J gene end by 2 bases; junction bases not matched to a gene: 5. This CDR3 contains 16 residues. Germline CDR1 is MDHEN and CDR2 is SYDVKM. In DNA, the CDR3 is TGTGCCAGCAGGCACACTAGCGGGGGAAACACCGGGGAGCTGTTTTTT. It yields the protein CASRHTSGGNTGELFF.

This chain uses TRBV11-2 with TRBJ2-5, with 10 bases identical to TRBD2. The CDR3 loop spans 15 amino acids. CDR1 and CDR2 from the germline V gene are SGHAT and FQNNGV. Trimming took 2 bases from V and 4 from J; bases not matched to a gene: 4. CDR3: CASSLQRGGLETQYF. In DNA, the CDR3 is TGTGCCAGCAGCTTACAGCGGGGGGGCTTAGAGACCCAGTACTTC.

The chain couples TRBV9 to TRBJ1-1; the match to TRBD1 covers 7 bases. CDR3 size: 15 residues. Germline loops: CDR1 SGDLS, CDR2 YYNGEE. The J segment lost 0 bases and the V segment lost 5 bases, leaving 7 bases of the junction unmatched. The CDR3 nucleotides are TGTGCCAGCAGTAACCGGGACAGCATGAACACTGAAGCTTTCTTT. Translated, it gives CASSNRDSMNTEAFF.

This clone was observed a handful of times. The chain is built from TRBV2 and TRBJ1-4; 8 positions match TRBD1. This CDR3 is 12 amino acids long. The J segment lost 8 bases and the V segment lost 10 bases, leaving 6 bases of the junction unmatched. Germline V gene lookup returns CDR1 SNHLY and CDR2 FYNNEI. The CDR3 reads CATRTGNEKLFF. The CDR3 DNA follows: TGTGCCACTCGGACAGGGAACGAAAAACTGTTTTTT.

CDR3 region: CATRGEGLPYGYTF. The CDR3 DNA sequence: TGTGCCACCAGGGGGGAGGGGTTGCCCTATGGCTACACCTTC. The chain recombines TRBV6-5 with TRBJ1-2; TRBD1 aligns across 7 bases. The CDR3 consists of 14 residues. The V gene's germline CDR1 is MNHEY and CDR2 SVGAGI. With 10 bases clipped from V and 4 bases from J, the junction kept 12 bases outside the gene matches.

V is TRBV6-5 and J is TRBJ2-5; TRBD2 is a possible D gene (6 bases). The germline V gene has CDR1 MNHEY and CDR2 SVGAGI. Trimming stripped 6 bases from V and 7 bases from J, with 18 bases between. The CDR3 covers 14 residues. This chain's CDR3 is CASRTTGGGRTQYF. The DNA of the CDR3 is TGTGCCAGCAGGACTACCGGGGGAGGAAGGACCCAGTACTTC.

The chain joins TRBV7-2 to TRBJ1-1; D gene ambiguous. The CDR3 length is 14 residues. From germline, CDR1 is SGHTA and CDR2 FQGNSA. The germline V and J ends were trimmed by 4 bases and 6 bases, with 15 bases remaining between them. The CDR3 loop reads CASSSQAGVAEAFF. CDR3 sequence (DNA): TGTGCCAGCAGCTCCCAGGCCGGGGTGGCTGAAGCTTTCTTT.

CDR3 loop: CASRDERTGYGNEQFF. In nucleotides, the CDR3 is TGTGCCAGCAGGGACGAACGGACAGGGTACGGGAATGAGCAGTTCTTC. The chain is built from TRBV2 and TRBJ2-1; 8 bases fit TRBD1. V was clipped by 6 bases and J by 7 bases; unmatched bases: 14. This CDR3 has 16 residues. In germline, CDR1 is SNHLY, CDR2 FYNNEI.

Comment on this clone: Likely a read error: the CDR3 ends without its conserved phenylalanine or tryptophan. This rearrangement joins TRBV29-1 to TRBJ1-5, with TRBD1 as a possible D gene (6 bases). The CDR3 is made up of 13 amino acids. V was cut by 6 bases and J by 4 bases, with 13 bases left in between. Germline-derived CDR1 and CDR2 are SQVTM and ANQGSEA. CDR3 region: CSVADRRNQPQHV. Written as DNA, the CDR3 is TGCAGCGTGGCCGACAGGAGAAATCAGCCCCAGCATGTT.

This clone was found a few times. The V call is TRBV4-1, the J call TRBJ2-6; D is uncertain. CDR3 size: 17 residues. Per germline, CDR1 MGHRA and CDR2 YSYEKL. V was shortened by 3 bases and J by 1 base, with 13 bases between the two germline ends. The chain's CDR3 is CASSHLSFYSGANVLTF. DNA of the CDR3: TGCGCCAGCAGCCATTTATCCTTTTATTCTGGGGCCAACGTCCTGACTTTC.

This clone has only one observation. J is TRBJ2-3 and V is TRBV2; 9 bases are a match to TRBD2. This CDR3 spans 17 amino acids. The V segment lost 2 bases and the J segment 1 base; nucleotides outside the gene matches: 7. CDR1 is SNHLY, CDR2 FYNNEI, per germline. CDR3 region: CASSERGREGGTDTQYF. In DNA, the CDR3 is TGTGCCAGCAGTGAAAGGGGGCGGGAGGGCGGCACAGATACGCAGTATTTT.

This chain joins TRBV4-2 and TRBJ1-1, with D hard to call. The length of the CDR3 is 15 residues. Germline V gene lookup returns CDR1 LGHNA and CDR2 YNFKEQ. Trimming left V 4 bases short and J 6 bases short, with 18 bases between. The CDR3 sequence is CASSRRRNSGAEAFF. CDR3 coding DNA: TGTGCCAGCAGCCGCCGGAGGAATAGTGGCGCTGAAGCTTTCTTT.

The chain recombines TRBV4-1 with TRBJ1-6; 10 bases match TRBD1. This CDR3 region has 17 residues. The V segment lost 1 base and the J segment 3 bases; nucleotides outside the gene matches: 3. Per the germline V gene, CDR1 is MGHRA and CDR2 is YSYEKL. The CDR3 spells CASSQARDRGYNSPLHF. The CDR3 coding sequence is TGCGCCAGCAGCCAAGCTCGGGACAGGGGCTATAATTCACCCCTCCACTTT.

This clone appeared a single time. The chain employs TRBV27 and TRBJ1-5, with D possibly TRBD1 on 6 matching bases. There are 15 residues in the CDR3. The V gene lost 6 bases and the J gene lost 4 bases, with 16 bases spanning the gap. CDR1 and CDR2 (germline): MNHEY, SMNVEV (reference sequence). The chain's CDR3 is CASSPWSGVNQPQHF. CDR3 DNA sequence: TGTGCCAGCAGCCCCTGGTCAGGGGTGAATCAGCCCCAGCATTTT.